The source of this T cell receptor beta chain is a study of response to subunit inactivated influenza vaccine. TCRdb independently ran MiXCR on the RT-PCR reads; one entry per CDR3 protein. This table has approximately 520,000 distinct CDR3 sequences, approximately 15% appearing once. Germline V CDR1 and CDR2: DFQATT, SNEGSKA (reference sequence). The CDR3 runs to 16 residues. The V gene lost 2 bases and the J gene lost 0 bases, with 13 bases spanning the gap. The TCR was taken from a man aged 45 to 70 who received an inactivated influenza vaccine. The source material was CD4+ T cells sorted from PBMCs, sampled less than 30 months after vaccination. The J gene is TRBJ2-2, the V gene TRBV20-1; D gene ambiguous. CDR3 DNA sequence: TGCAGTGCTAGAAAAATGAGGCCTACGAACACCGGGGAGCTGTTTTTT. It translates to CSARKMRPTNTGELFF.